Following are 11 T cell receptor beta chains from one sample sequenced in a study of response to subunit inactivated influenza vaccine. TCRdb re-called the RT-PCR reads with MiXCR, one entry per CDR3 protein. In the table there are 550,000 to 650,000 distinct CDR3 sequences, around 11% of which are singletons. The specimen was PBMCs from blood, collected on the day of vaccination. The receptor source for this set is a man aged 45-60 years who received an inactivated influenza vaccine.

A few counts support this clonotype. The genes are TRBV4-1 and TRBJ2-7; 8 bases are shared with TRBD2. The CDR3 loop spans 15 amino acids. Germline V gene lookup returns CDR1 MGHRA and CDR2 YSYEKL. V gave up 0 bases and J gave up 6 bases; unmatched junction bases: 7. CDR3 amino acids: CASSQEIGLAAEQYF. The CDR3 DNA is TGCGCCAGCAGCCAAGAGATAGGACTAGCTGCCGAGCAGTACTTC.

This clonotype came up a few times. The chain links TRBV4-1 to TRBJ1-4; 8 bases map to TRBD1. This CDR3 comprises 15 residues. Trimming took 1 base from V and 8 from J; bases not matched to a gene: 6. CDR1 MGHRA and CDR2 YSYEKL come from the germline V gene. CDR3 DNA: TGCGCCAGCAGCCAAGGGACAGGGTGGGGGGAAAAACTGTTTTTT. Residues: CASSQGTGWGEKLFF.

The chain uses TRBV2 and TRBJ2-7; 9 bases are shared with TRBD1. The CDR3 has 13 amino acids. Germline V lookup: CDR1 SNHLY, CDR2 FYNNEI. The ends lost 7 bases at V and 7 bases at J; junction bases unmatched: 8. The CDR3 region is CASTRDRAGEQYF. Written as DNA, the CDR3 is TGTGCCAGCACGCGGGACAGGGCTGGAGAGCAGTACTTC.

This clonotype was seen only once. The rearrangement uses TRBV7-9 and TRBJ2-1, with D tentatively TRBD1 or TRBD2 (5 bases each). The CDR3 totals 15 residues. The germline CDR1 and CDR2 sequences are SEHNR and FQNEAQ (reference sequence). V shed 1 base and J shed 9 bases, with 16 bases lying between them. CDR3 loop: CASSLDSGPLGEQFF. The CDR3, as DNA: TGTGCCAGCAGCTTAGATTCGGGACCCCTGGGTGAGCAGTTCTTC.

This chain links TRBV10-1 with TRBJ2-2; maybe TRBD1 (6 bases). Germline CDR1 is WNHNN and CDR2 is SYGVQD (reference sequence). This CDR3 is built from 14 residues. V lost 2 bases to trimming and J lost 5 bases, with 9 bases between them. The CDR3 coding sequence is TGCGCCAGCAGTGAGGGCAGGGGTACCGGGGAGCTGTTTTTT. Its protein is CASSEGRGTGELFF.

Many counts were recorded for this clonotype. V is TRBV29-1 and J is TRBJ2-1, with D tentatively TRBD1 (6 bases). The germline CDR1 and CDR2 sequences are SQVTM and ANQGSEA. V lost 3 bases, J lost 4 bases, and 10 bases lay in between. The CDR3 contains 13 residues. In DNA, the CDR3 is TGCAGCGTTGACCGGGACATATACAATGAGCAGTTCTTC. Translated, it gives CSVDRDIYNEQFF.

The rearrangement joins TRBV20-1 to TRBJ2-7; 10 nucleotides match TRBD1. The CDR3 runs to 15 residues. V lost 3 bases and J lost 0; bases outside the gene matches: 5. Germline V gives CDR1 DFQATT, CDR2 SNEGSKA (reference sequence). CDR3 nucleotides: TGCAGTGCTAGGAGGGGGACAGGGGTCTCCTACGAGCAGTACTTC. As protein: CSARRGTGVSYEQYF.

This clonotype has ten or more counts. The J gene is TRBJ2-7, the V gene TRBV7-2; 7 bases line up with TRBD2. Germline-derived CDR1 and CDR2 are SGHTA and FQGNSA. Trimming at V came to 0 bases and at J to 3 bases, leaving 5 bases not matched to a gene. CDR3 length: 15 residues. The CDR3 DNA reads TGTGCCAGCAGCTTAGCGGCTCTAGCGGACTACGAGCAGTACTTC. It specifies CASSLAALADYEQYF.

This clonotype was seen a handful of times. The genes are TRBV28 and TRBJ2-5, with 9 bases matching TRBD1. The germline CDR1 and CDR2 sequences are MDHEN and SYDVKM. Unmatched junction bases numbered 7, after V lost 6 bases and J lost 2 bases. The CDR3 is made up of 15 amino acids. The CDR3 reads CASSPGTGWQETQYF. The CDR3 DNA sequence: TGTGCCAGCAGCCCCGGGACAGGGTGGCAAGAGACCCAGTACTTC.

This clonotype was picked up one time. This chain links TRBV5-6 with TRBJ2-3; 7 bases line up with TRBD2. V shed 4 bases, J shed 5 bases, and the junction held 10 bases outside the gene matches. CDR3 length: 15 residues. Germline CDR1 SGHDT, CDR2 YYEEEE. CDR3 sequence (DNA): TGTGCCAGCAGCCCCATAGCGGGTCGGAAAGATACGCAGTATTTT. It specifies CASSPIAGRKDTQYF.

The chain couples TRBV4-3 to TRBJ2-1; D is possibly TRBD2 (5 bases). Germline-derived CDR1 and CDR2 are LGHNA and YSLEER. The CDR3 totals 16 residues. V was clipped by 7 bases and J by 2 bases, with 18 bases between them. The CDR3 nucleotides are TGCGCCAGCACATCCTTGGTTGGAGGTACCTACAATGAGCAGTTCTTC. Amino acids: CASTSLVGGTYNEQFF.